This TCR beta chain derives from a study of CXCR3-negative and CXCR3-positive naive CD8 T cells. General study results and limits: Diversity ran similarly high across both naive subsets but far lower in memory CD8+ cells. CD5 surface expression was similar among naive subsets, and TCR strength was estimated by inference from TRB CDR3 properties. TRB CDR3s of CXCR3-positive naive cells were more hydrophobic than those of CXCR3-negative naive cells.

A word on this clonotype: Its antigen remains unidentified.

Through 5' RACE with UMI labels, the TRB cDNA libraries were prepared. TCRdb reprocessed the 5' RACE reads and reports one entry per CDR3 protein, with no DNA. Its clone listing holds approximately 100,000 distinct CDR3 sequences. From germline, CDR1 is SQVTM and CDR2 ANQGSEA. This CDR3 spans 12 amino acids. CD45RO-CCR7+CD27+CD95- expression identified naive CD8+ T cells. Material: naive CXCR3+ CD8+ T cells from blood. Subset reported: CD45RO-CCR7+CD27+CD95- naive CD8+ T cells expressing CXCR3 (TNR3+). The source of this sequence is a human donor in good health. Some clones in this sample may be carry-over from other donors' samples. The J gene is TRBJ2-7, the V gene TRBV29-1. CDR3 loop: CSVRDISYEQYF.